This TCR beta chain originates from a study of shared clonotypes between healthy human individuals. For the study at large: The people who gave samples were a couple of women and three men aged 18 to 49.

Concerning this clone: Its specificity is not known.

The CDR3 is 16 amino acids. CDR1 is SGHAT, CDR2 FQNNGV, per germline. V was clipped by 1 base and J by 4 bases, with 16 bases between them. Assay: immunoSEQ multiplex PCR; the TCRdb copy retains only in-frame clones and omits some. The data show hundreds of thousands of clones, about two thirds seen once. Study-wide findings and caveats: Larger estimated richness was generally seen in naive subsets than in memory subsets.

Input material: memory CD4+ T cells sorted from blood. Indicated subset: CD45RA-negative fraction. The genes are TRBV11-2 and TRBJ1-1; D not resolved. This receptor was taken from a woman younger than 45 in good health. The CDR3 sequence: CASSLVGRSAGTEAFF. The DNA for the CDR3 is TGTGCCAGCAGCTTAGTGGGCAGGTCAGCGGGCACTGAAGCTTTCTTT.